The T cell receptor beta chain under discussion was sequenced for a study of blood T cell repertoires in COVID-19. Study context: Samples of COVID-19 (acute and convalescent) were obtained from the United States, Italy and Spain. PBMCs, B-cell-depleted T cells, or T cells provided the cDNA or gDNA that made up the material.

Germline CDR1 is SNHLY and CDR2 is FYNNEI. This CDR3 has 16 residues. With 7 bases clipped from V and 5 bases from J, the junction kept 14 bases outside the gene matches. Per the study methods: Reference gene primer amplification gave nucleated cell count estimates. Data came from immunoSEQ multiplex PCR; TCRdb stores just in-frame clones and leaves some out. D and trimming come from the DNA, and the V and J calls and clone size come from that table. This sample carries about 220,000 clones, approximately 84% of them seen once, and the ten largest clones take over 1.5%. Sequenced: peripheral blood. The sequence derives from a man aged 40-50 years with active or convalescent COVID-19. The V call is TRBV2, the J call TRBJ1-1; 9 bases are a match to TRBD1. Here the CDR3 DNA reads TGTGCCAGCACACCCCCGTCCGGGACAGGGAAGACTGAAGCTTTCTTT. Its protein is CASTPPSGTGKTEAFF.